This T cell receptor beta chain was obtained from a study of regulatory T cells in long-lasting Graves disease. Findings and limits, study-wide: Among the persistent patients, 2,500 to 3,000 public clonotypes were shared, more than the 850 to 1,000 shared among new patients.

CDR3 regions were amplified by Arm-PCR using iRepertoire HTBI primers to build TCR beta libraries. TCRdb processed the multiplex PCR reads anew with MiXCR; each CDR3 protein has one entry. The sample yields about 560,000 distinct CDR3 sequences, 15% to 20% seen once. The sample holds many counts of this clonotype. Its cognate antigen is unknown. Time point denoted: newly diagnosed GD, antithyroid drugs for less than 3 months. Researchers made the TCR library from RNA that was extracted from PBMCs. Germline CDR1 reads MNHEY; CDR2 reads SVGAGI. The V end lost 4 bases, the J end lost 10 bases, and 22 bases lay between the germline ends. CDR3 size: 15 residues. These data were also reused for a study on T cells in Graves' hyperthyroidism and ophthalmopathy.

This TCR was sampled from a young man with Graves disease. The chain employs TRBV6-5 and TRBJ1-1; no clear D. The sequencing here drew on peripheral blood mononuclear cells (PBMCs), taken at new diagnosis, from a patient treated with antithyroid drugs. The CDR3 DNA follows: TGTGCCAGCAGTTCTCGTGAGGGCTTGAGGATCGGAGCTTTCTTT. Residues: CASSSREGLRIGAFF.